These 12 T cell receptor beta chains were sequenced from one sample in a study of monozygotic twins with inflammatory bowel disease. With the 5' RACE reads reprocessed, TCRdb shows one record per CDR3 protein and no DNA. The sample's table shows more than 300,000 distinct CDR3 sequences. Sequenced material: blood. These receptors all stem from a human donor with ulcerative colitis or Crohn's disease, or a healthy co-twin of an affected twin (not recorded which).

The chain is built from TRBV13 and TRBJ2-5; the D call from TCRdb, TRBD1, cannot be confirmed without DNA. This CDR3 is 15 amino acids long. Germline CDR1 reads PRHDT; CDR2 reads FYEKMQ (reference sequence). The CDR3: CASSFFVTGWETQYF.

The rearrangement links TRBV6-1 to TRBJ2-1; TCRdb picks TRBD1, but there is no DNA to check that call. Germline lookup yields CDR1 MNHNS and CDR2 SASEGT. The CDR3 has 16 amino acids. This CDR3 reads CASSPTGTGGHNEQFF.

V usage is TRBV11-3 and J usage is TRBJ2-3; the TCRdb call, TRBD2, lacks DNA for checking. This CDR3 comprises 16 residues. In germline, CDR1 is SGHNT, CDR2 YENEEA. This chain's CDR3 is CASSPEAGSGADTQYF.

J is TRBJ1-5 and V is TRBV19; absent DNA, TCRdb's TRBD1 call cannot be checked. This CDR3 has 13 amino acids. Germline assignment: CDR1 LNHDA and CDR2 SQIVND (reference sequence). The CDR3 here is CASKGGWNQPQHF.

The chain's CDR3 is CASSLAGTNSYEQYF. V and J are TRBV11-1 and TRBJ2-7; the TCRdb D gene call, TRBD1, has no DNA to confirm it. The CDR3 sequence is 15 residues long. Germline V lookup: CDR1 SGHAT, CDR2 FQDESV (reference sequence). The variable domain in full, completed from reference TRBV11-1 and TRBJ2-7, reads EAEVAQSPRYKITEKSQAVAFWCDPISGHATLYWYRQILGQGPELLVQFQDESVVDDSQLPKDRFSAERLKGVDSTLKIQPAELGDSAMYLCASSLAGTNSYEQYFGPGTRLTVT.

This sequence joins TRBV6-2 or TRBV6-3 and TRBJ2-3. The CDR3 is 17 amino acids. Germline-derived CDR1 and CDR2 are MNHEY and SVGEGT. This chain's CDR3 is CASSSPQLRNHDYTQYF.

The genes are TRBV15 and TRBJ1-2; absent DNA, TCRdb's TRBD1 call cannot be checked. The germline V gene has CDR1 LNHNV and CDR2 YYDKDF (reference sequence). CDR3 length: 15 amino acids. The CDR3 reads CATRRTGESNYGYTF.

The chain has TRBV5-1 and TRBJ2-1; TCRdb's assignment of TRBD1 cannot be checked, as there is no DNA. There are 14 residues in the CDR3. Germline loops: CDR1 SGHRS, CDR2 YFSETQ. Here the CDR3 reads CASSQQGPYNEQFF.

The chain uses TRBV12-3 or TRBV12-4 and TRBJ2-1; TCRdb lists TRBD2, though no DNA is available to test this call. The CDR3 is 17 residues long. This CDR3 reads CASRPDRLAVVYNEQFF.

The CDR3 reads CASTQDRVNTEAFF. This chain uses TRBV3-1 with TRBJ1-1; lacking DNA, the TRBD1 call made by TCRdb goes unchecked. CDR1 is LGHDT and CDR2 is YNNKEL in the germline V gene (reference sequence). The CDR3 contains 14 residues. The full variable domain, completed using reference TRBV3-1 and TRBJ1-1, is DTAVSQTPKYLVTQMGNDKSIKCEQNLGHDTMYWYKQDSKKFLKIMFSYNNKELIINETVPNRFSPKSPDKAHLNLHINSLELGDSAVYFCASTQDRVNTEAFFGQGTRLTVV.

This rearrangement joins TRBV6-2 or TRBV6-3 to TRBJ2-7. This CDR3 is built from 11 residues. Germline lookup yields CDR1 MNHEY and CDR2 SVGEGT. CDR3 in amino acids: CASSQGREQYF.

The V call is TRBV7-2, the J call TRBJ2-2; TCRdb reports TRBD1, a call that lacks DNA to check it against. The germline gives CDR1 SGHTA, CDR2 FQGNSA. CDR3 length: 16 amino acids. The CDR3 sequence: CASRDNAGAGTGELFF.